This T cell receptor (beta chain) was captured in a study of early T cells in non-severe SARS-CoV-2 infection. The CDR3 is 12 residues long. J gave up 3 bases and V 7 bases, and 3 bases lay outside the gene matches. From germline, CDR1 is SQVTM and CDR2 ANQGSEA. cDNA molecules, individually, were tagged with unique molecular identifiers. One entry per CDR3 protein results from TCRdb running MiXCR on the 5' RACE reads. Of approximately 40,000 distinct CDR3 sequences in the sample, approximately 11% were seen once. The TCR was taken from an adult who was a healthcare worker with PCR-confirmed SARS-CoV-2 infection or an uninfected control (not recorded which). The sequencing input was whole blood. The chain recombines TRBV29-1 with TRBJ2-3; 8 nucleotides line up with TRBD1. CDR3: CSAGQVTDTQYF. In DNA form, the CDR3 reads TGCAGCGCGGGACAGGTTACAGATACGCAGTATTTT.